This T cell receptor (beta chain) was sequenced for a study of T cell repertoires in cytomegalovirus infection (dated by TCRdb to the late 2010s). Context from the whole study: The peptide stimulations were aimed at well-studied HLA-B-restricted epitopes as well as recently identified HLA-C-restricted CMV epitopes, whose presentation resists viral immunomodulation. Because public TCR beta signatures pointed to carriage of CMV infection together with the matching HLA type, the HLA type of each donor mattered for the analysis.

This clonotype appeared many times. Its antigen is still unknown. Base-call qualities are not available, and no considerably larger clone is one nucleotide away. The sample's treatment or condition label is to be understood as: in vitro stimulation with specific CMV peptide epitopes to enrich CMV-specific T cells. What the work shows at the level of the full study, not this receptor alone: In both this cohort and an independent roughly 350-donor cohort, the cumulative frequency of public TCR beta family members distinguished carriers of CMV infection plus the relevant HLA type. The ex vivo response was dominated by HLA-C-restricted CMV-specific TCR beta clonotypes, which also provided the single most frequent clonotype in two of eight donors.

Data came from an Illumina HiSeq 1500. The raw public data were reprocessed by TCRdb itself: fastp quality trimming at Q25, MiXCR clonotype calling, in-frame beta chains only. Under each unique CDR3 protein, matching rows form one entry showing the most common genes and DNA. Here the sample has about 770,000 distinct CDR3 sequences; 25% to 30% occur a single time. Of the sample, roughly 14% falls within the top ten clones. The sequence was obtained from a human donor in good health (CMV status not recorded). Some clones in this sample may be carry-over from other donors' samples. The starting material was cultured CD8+ T cells from PBMCs, obtained from culture after CMV antigen stimulation.

The CDR3 is CASSLTPGGYTF. The bases are TGTGCCAGCAGCTTAACGCCGGGCGGCTACACCTTC. This chain joins TRBV7-6 to TRBJ1-2; the D gene lacks a confident call. Inclusive of the bounding cysteine and phenylalanine, the CDR3 is 12 residues long. Only CDR3 DNA is held: 36 bases, read in frame from base 1. From the germline V gene, CDR1 is SGHVS and CDR2 is FNYEAQ. The trim is 2 bases for V and 8 bases for J, with a gap of 9 bases between the germline ends. With the rest looked up from the reference TRBV7-6 and TRBJ1-2 genes rather than sequenced, the full variable domain is GAGVSQSPRYKVTKRGQDVALRCDPISGHVSLYWYRQALGQGPEFLTYFNYEAQQDKSGLPNDRFSAERPEGSISTLTIQRTEQRDSAMYRCASSLTPGGYTFGSGTRLTVV.